This passage covers 13 T cell receptor beta chains from one sample sequenced in a study of cytomegalovirus exposure and HLA in healthy donors. Primers included in the PCR were 60 Vbeta and 13 Jbeta primers. The data were produced by immunoSEQ multiplex PCR, yet TCRdb's version contains in-frame clones alone and is incomplete. The sample comprises 110,000 to 150,000 clones, about 80% of which are singletons, and 4.5% rests with the top ten. Sequencing was carried out using PBMCs. These receptors originate from a man aged 40-49 years in good health and CMV-seronegative.

The V and J genes are TRBV4-3 and TRBJ1-4, with D perhaps TRBD1 (5 bases). Germline CDR1 and CDR2: LGHNA and YSLEER. CDR3 length equals 13 residues. The V and J ends lost 0 bases and 10 bases respectively, with 9 bases between them. The chain's CDR3 is CASSQDRGRKLFF. The CDR3 DNA follows: TGCGCCAGCAGCCAAGATAGGGGTCGAAAACTGTTTTTT.

CDR3 coding DNA: TGTGCCAGCAGCTTAGTACTCGGCCAAGAGACCCAGTACTTC. Amino acid sequence: CASSLVLGQETQYF. The chain couples TRBV7-9 to TRBJ2-5; D is uncertain. Germline-derived CDR1 and CDR2 are SEHNR and FQNEAQ (reference sequence). V was cut by 1 base and J by 1 base, with 7 bases left in between. The CDR3 has 14 residues.

The V gene is TRBV6-5, the J gene TRBJ1-6; no reliable D call. Deletions cut 2 bases from V and 7 bases from J, with 9 bases between. Germline V gene data show CDR1 as MNHEY and CDR2 as SVGAGI. The CDR3 extends over 14 amino acids. The CDR3, as DNA: TGTGCCAGCAGTTACGCCAGGCCCAATTCACCCCTCCACTTT. Translation gives CASSYARPNSPLHF.

This chain links TRBV2 with TRBJ1-4; the D gene is possibly TRBD1 (5 bases). CDR3 length: 12 amino acids. Per germline, CDR1 SNHLY and CDR2 FYNNEI. The V and J ends lost 8 bases and 7 bases respectively, with 11 bases between them. CDR3 DNA sequence: TGTGCCAGCTTTCCTGGGGCTGAAAAACTGTTTTTT. It translates to CASFPGAEKLFF.

The gene calls are TRBV18 and TRBJ1-5; 9 bases fit TRBD1. With 3 bases clipped from V and 6 bases from J, the junction kept 3 bases outside the gene matches. Germline V gives CDR1 KGHSH, CDR2 LQKENI. This CDR3 region has 14 residues. CDR3 residues: CASSPTGGIQPQHF. Here the CDR3 DNA reads TGTGCCAGCTCACCCACAGGGGGCATTCAGCCCCAGCATTTT.

CDR3 sequence (DNA): TGCGCCAGCAGCTTACAGGATCAGGAGCCCAAATACTTC. Encoded protein: CASSLQDQEPKYF. The chain employs TRBV5-1 and TRBJ2-5; D may be TRBD1 (5 bases). The CDR3 sequence is 13 residues long. V lost 2 bases, J lost 14 bases, and 19 bases lay in between. In germline, CDR1 is SGHRS, CDR2 YFSETQ. The variable domain in full, with the rest retrieved from reference TRBV5-1 and TRBJ2-5, is KAGVTQTPRYLIKTRGQQVTLSCSPISGHRSVSWYQQTPGQGLQFLFEYFSETQRNKGNFPGRFSGRQFSNSRSEMNVSTLELGDSALYLCASSLQDQEPKYFGPGTRLLVL.

On this clone itself: Relative to the germline gene, one junction end is altered; a read error may explain this. This same CDR3 is encoded by further DNA sequences in the sample. J is TRBJ1-6 and V is TRBV2; the D gene is possibly TRBD1 (5 bases). Germline CDR1 and CDR2: SNHLY and FYNNEI. The CDR3 totals 15 residues. The CDR3 here is CASSDRESYNSPLHF. Written as DNA, the CDR3 is TGTGCCAGCAGTGACAGGGAATCCTATAATTCCCCCCTCCACTTT.

V usage is TRBV20-1 and J usage is TRBJ1-4; D possibly corresponds to TRBD1 (6 bases). The germline gives CDR1 DFQATT, CDR2 SNEGSKA (reference sequence). Between the trimmed V and J ends, which lost 3 bases and 8 bases, there was a span of 7 bases. This CDR3 comprises 11 residues. CDR3 sequence reads: CSARGTEKLFF. The CDR3 DNA follows: TGCAGTGCTAGGGGGACAGAAAAACTGTTTTTT.

This chain connects TRBV11-2 to TRBJ1-1; D gene unclear. V was cut by 1 base and J by 6 bases, with 9 bases left in between. The CDR3 extends over 13 amino acids. CDR1 and CDR2 (germline): SGHAT, FQNNGV. In DNA, the CDR3 is TGTGCCAGCAGCTTAGCCCGGTTTTCTGAAGCTTTCTTT. It is translated as CASSLARFSEAFF.

V and J are TRBV7-9 and TRBJ1-1; 9 nucleotides agree with TRBD1. J was trimmed by 4 bases and V by 4 bases; bases with no gene match: 4. This CDR3 region has 14 residues. From germline, CDR1 is SEHNR and CDR2 FQNEAQ (reference sequence). CDR3 coding DNA: TGTGCCAGCAGCTCAACAGGGGGCGGCACTGAAGCTTTCTTT. Its translation: CASSSTGGGTEAFF.

This chain uses TRBV7-9 with TRBJ2-7, with TRBD1 matching over 9 bases. Germline V CDR1 and CDR2: SEHNR, FQNEAQ (reference sequence). The CDR3 has 13 amino acids. The V gene end was trimmed by 6 bases and the J gene end by 4 bases; junction bases not matched to a gene: 4. CDR3 bases: TGTGCCAGCAGGGACAGGGGTACGTACGAGCAGTACTTC. This sequence encodes CASRDRGTYEQYF.

V is TRBV2 and J is TRBJ1-5; tentative D call: TRBD1 (5 bases). Trimming took off 8 bases at V and 3 bases at J, with 14 bases between the two ends. Per germline, CDR1 SNHLY and CDR2 FYNNEI. CDR3 length: 14 residues. Here the CDR3 reads CASGGWGLNQPQHF. In DNA form, the CDR3 reads TGTGCCAGCGGGGGGTGGGGCCTCAATCAGCCCCAGCATTTT.

V is TRBV2 and J is TRBJ2-7, with D possibly being TRBD1 (5 bases). The CDR3 is made up of 12 amino acids. Germline V gene lookup returns CDR1 SNHLY and CDR2 FYNNEI. V was clipped by 7 bases and J by 2 bases, with 9 bases between them. CDR3 sequence: CASNRQTYEQYF. The CDR3 nucleotides are TGTGCCAGCAATCGACAGACCTACGAGCAGTACTTC.